The clone carrying this T cell receptor beta chain occurred many times. TCRbeta library construction was performed incorporating unique molecular identifiers. TCRdb reprocessed the PCR reads via MiXCR and lists one record per CDR3 protein. The data show some 200,000 distinct CDR3 sequences, more than 14% seen once. Germline CDR1 is SGHNT and CDR2 is YENEEA. This CDR3 is 18 amino acids long. The junction had 8 bases not matched to a gene; V was cut back by 1 base and J by 2 bases. The sample belongs to a study of T-cell reconstitution after alpha-beta-depleted transplantation in children. This clonotype was sampled from a human donor who donated a stem cell graft to a child with acute lymphoblastic leukemia. Sample: PBMCs from the stem cell graft donor, taken from the stem cell graft. This chain uses TRBV11-3 with TRBJ2-1; 10 bases are a match to TRBD2. The CDR3 region has the DNA TGTGCCAGCAGCTTAGTTTGGGCTAGCGGGAGCACCTACAATGAGCAGTTCTTC. Translated, it gives CASSLVWASGSTYNEQFF.